This entry concerns a single TCR beta chain. This sample was included in a study of PD-1 blockade in mismatch repair-deficient tumors. Sequencing used immunoSEQ multiplex PCR; TCRdb keeps in-frame clones, though not all of them. The repertoire consists of approximately 9,400 clones, with around 85% occurring once and the leading ten covering about 0.88%. The ends lost 2 bases at V and 5 bases at J; junction bases unmatched: 6. This CDR3 has 17 residues. Per the germline V gene, CDR1 is LGHNA and CDR2 is YNFKEQ. Sequencing used PBMCs, obtained about 48 weeks after starting pembrolizumab. This chain joins TRBV4-2 and TRBJ2-1; 13 bases align to TRBD2. This TCR was sampled from an adult with mismatch repair-deficient cancer. Here the CDR3 DNA reads TGTGCCAGCAGCCAACATTCCGGGACTAGCGGGAACAATGAGCAGTTCTTC. This encodes CASSQHSGTSGNNEQFF.